This T cell receptor beta chain emerged from a study of human T cells and chemical hapten exposure. The time point was: pre-sensitization, week 0. Described treatment: therapeutic diphenylcyclopropenone sensitization with weekly scalp DPC. CDR1 SGHRS and CDR2 YFSETQ come from the germline V gene. Trimming took 5 bases from V and 0 from J; bases not matched to a gene: 7. The CDR3 extends over 15 amino acids. A single record per CDR3 protein comes from TCRdb applying MiXCR to the RACE reads. The table shows a few hundred thousand distinct CDR3 sequences, with 4.5% to 5.5% occurring only once. The material sequenced was whole blood, taken in connection with sensitization to the hapten diphenylcyclopropenone (DPC). The rearrangement joins TRBV5-1 to TRBJ2-5; 7 nucleotides agree with TRBD1. The clonotype originates from a young woman with alopecia areata. Some clones in this sample may be carry-over from other donors' samples. CDR3 loop: CASSRTGPYQETQYF. The CDR3 coding sequence is TGCGCCAGCAGTCGGACAGGACCCTACCAAGAGACCCAGTACTTC.